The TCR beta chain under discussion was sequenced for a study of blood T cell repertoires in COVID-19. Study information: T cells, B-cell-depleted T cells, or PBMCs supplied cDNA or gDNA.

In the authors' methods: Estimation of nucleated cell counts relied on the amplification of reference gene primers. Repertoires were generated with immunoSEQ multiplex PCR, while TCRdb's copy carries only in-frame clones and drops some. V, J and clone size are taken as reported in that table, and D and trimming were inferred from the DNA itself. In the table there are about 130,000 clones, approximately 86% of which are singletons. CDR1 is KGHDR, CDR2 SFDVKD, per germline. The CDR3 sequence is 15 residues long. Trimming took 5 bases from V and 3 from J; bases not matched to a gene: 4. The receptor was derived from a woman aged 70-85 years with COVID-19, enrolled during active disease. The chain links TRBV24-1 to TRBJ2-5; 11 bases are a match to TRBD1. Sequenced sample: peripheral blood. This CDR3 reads CATSGPGQGEETQYF. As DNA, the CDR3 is TGTGCCACCAGTGGTCCGGGACAGGGGGAAGAGACCCAGTACTTC.